This entry lists 10 T cell receptor beta chains sequenced from one sample in a study of spatial heterogeneity in lung cancer. Noted time point: sample taken at primary tumor resection. Unsorted tumor, nontumor lung tissue or cryopreserved PBMC supplied the whole RNA. TCRdb called the 5' RACE reads again in MiXCR, with one record for every CDR3 protein. The profile covers tens of thousands of distinct CDR3 sequences, with over 5.5% appearing a single time and roughly 3% taken by the ten largest. The source was PBMCs, collected at surgery. All receptors derive from a female donor with early-stage non-small cell lung cancer.

V is TRBV20-1 and J is TRBJ1-2; D is unresolved. Germline V gene lookup returns CDR1 DFQATT and CDR2 SNEGSKA (reference sequence). CDR3 length: 15 residues. Trimming took off 0 bases at V and 1 base at J, with 12 bases between the two ends. As DNA, the CDR3 is TGCAGTGCTAGAGATCGCGCCCCGGTTAACTATGGCTACACCTTC. This gives the protein CSARDRAPVNYGYTF.

This clonotype was counted between two and nine times. The CDR3 reads CASSPTGLRNTIYF. The CDR3 region has the DNA TGTGCCAGCAGTCCAACAGGGCTGAGAAACACCATATATTTT. This rearrangement joins TRBV27 to TRBJ1-3, with D perhaps TRBD1 (6 bases). Trimming stripped 5 bases from V and 5 bases from J, with 13 bases between. The length of the CDR3 is 14 residues. CDR1 and CDR2 (germline): MNHEY, SMNVEV (reference sequence).

By its share, this clonotype is medium-sized (0.01 to 0.1%). This chain connects TRBV7-9 to TRBJ2-1; 9 nucleotides agree with TRBD2. Germline-derived CDR1 and CDR2 are SEHNR and FQNEAQ (reference sequence). V trimming: 3 bases; J trimming: 3 bases; junction bases outside the gene matches: 3. The CDR3 spans 15 residues. The CDR3 region is CASSFVRGGYNEQFF. In nucleotides, the CDR3 is TGTGCCAGCAGCTTCGTGCGGGGGGGCTACAATGAGCAGTTCTTC.

This clonotype was seen many times. V gene TRBV28 combines with J gene TRBJ1-1; D perhaps matches TRBD1 (6 bases). Trimming shortened V by 1 base and J by 11 bases, and 17 bases separated the two germline ends. The CDR3 sequence is 14 residues long. CDR1 and CDR2 from the germline V gene are MDHEN and SYDVKM. The CDR3 coding sequence is TGTGCCAGCAGTTTATTAGGGACAACGGCTTCCGCTTTCTTT. This encodes CASSLLGTTASAFF.

The sample holds many counts of this clonotype. The chain recombines TRBV28 with TRBJ1-1; TRBD1 might be the D (5 bases). The CDR3 is 12 amino acids. CDR1 and CDR2 from the germline V gene are MDHEN and SYDVKM. Trimming cost V 6 bases and J 8 bases, with 13 bases left between them. CDR3 residues: CASRYTGKEAFF. In nucleotides, the CDR3 is TGTGCCAGCAGGTATACAGGAAAAGAAGCTTTCTTT.

This clonotype was picked up many times. The J gene is TRBJ1-6, the V gene TRBV12-3 or TRBV12-4, with D uncertain. Trimming took 3 bases from V and 8 from J, leaving 11 bases between them. The CDR3 is 14 residues long. The CDR3 coding sequence is TGTGCCAGCAGTTTGGGCCAGAAGGATTCACCCCTCCACTTT. This gives the protein CASSLGQKDSPLHF.

This clonotype was detected ten times or more. This chain links TRBV14 with TRBJ2-3, with 13 bases aligning to TRBD2. The CDR3 extends over 21 amino acids. V dropped 1 base and J dropped 2; count of bases not matched to a gene: 15. Germline-derived CDR1 and CDR2 are SGHDN and FVKESK. The CDR3 DNA follows: TGTGCCAGCAGCCAAGTTTTTCCGTCCGGGACTAGCGGGGATATCACAGATACGCAGTATTTT. Protein: CASSQVFPSGTSGDITDTQYF.

This clonotype was counted ten times or more. The V and J genes are TRBV7-9 and TRBJ2-3; TRBD1 or TRBD2 may be the D gene (5 bases each). The CDR3 is 16 amino acids. Trimming removed 5 bases from V and 2 bases from J, with 17 bases in between. Germline loops: CDR1 SEHNR, CDR2 FQNEAQ (reference sequence). DNA of the CDR3: TGTGCCAGCAGCCCATCGAGGGGCCAACTCACAGATACGCAGTATTTT. Translation gives CASSPSRGQLTDTQYF.

This clonotype showed up many times. The rearrangement uses TRBV10-3 and TRBJ2-7, with 8 nucleotides matching TRBD1. The germline V gene encodes CDR1 ENHRY and CDR2 SYGVKD. The CDR3 runs to 13 residues. V dropped 6 bases and J dropped 4; count of bases not matched to a gene: 5. The DNA of the CDR3 is TGTGCCATCAGAGGGACAGGAAGGTACGAGCAGTACTTC. Protein sequence: CAIRGTGRYEQYF.

Comments on this clonotype: Given a much more abundant clone one base away, this may be a read error. This sequence joins TRBV7-8 and TRBJ2-5; D is perhaps TRBD1 (6 bases). This CDR3 region has 12 residues. V lost 8 bases and J lost 4, with 11 bases in between. CDR1 and CDR2 (germline): SGHVS, FQNEAQ. The CDR3 spells CASFGGRETQYF. DNA of the CDR3: TGTGCCAGCTTTGGGGGCCGAGAGACCCAGTACTTC.